This T cell receptor (beta chain) originates from a study of T-cell memory formation after mild COVID-19. Across the whole study: TCR clustering was largely donor specific.

Whole-study results and caveats: Chiefly within CM and EM were the contracting CD4+ clones; CD8+ ones were within EMRA.

The CDR3 loop spans 14 amino acids. V gave up 5 bases and J gave up 5 bases; unmatched junction bases: 4. Germline V CDR1 and CDR2: SGHAT, FQNNGV. This clonotype was picked up many times. Its antigen remains unknown. 5'RACE primed from the constant segment yielded TCR alpha and TCR beta cDNA libraries bearing sample barcodes and UMIs. Each CDR3 protein gets one entry after TCRdb re-called the 5' RACE reads with MiXCR. The top ten clones hold 2.4% of a sample with approximately 210,000 distinct CDR3 sequences, around 18% of them seen once. This receptor was obtained from an adult woman who had mild COVID-19 (a few samples of this study predate the infection). Cell type and time point are not known. This sequence joins TRBV11-2 and TRBJ2-7; 12 bases line up with TRBD2. Sequenced: PBMCs or a T cell subset sorted from them (not recorded which). CDR3 in DNA: TGTGCCAGCAGCGCCGGACTAGCGGGGAACGAGCAGTACTTC. Translation gives CASSAGLAGNEQYF. Full variable domain (missing parts from reference TRBV11-2 and TRBJ2-7): EAGVAQSPRYKIIEKRQSVAFWCNPISGHATLYWYQQILGQGPKLLIQFQNNGVVDDSQLPKDRFSAERLKGVDSTLKIQPAKLEDSAVYLCASSAGLAGNEQYFGPGTRLTVT.